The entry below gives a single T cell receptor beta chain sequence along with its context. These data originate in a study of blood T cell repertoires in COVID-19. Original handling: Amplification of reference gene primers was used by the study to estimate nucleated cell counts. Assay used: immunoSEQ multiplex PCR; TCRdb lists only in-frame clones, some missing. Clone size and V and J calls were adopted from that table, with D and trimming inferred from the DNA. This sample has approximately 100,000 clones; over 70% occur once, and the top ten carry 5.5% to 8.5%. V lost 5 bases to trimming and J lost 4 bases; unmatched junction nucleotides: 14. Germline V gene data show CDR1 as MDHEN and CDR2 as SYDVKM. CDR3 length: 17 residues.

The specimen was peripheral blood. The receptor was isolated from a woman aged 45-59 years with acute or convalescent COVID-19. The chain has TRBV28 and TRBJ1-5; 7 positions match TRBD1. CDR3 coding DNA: TGTGCCAGCAGTCTTCTCAACCAGGGGGGCAGGAATCAGCCCCAGCATTTT. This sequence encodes CASSLLNQGGRNQPQHF.